This section outlines one T cell receptor (beta chain) sequence together with its context. This same CDR3 is encoded by further DNA sequences in the sample. Profiling relied on immunoSEQ multiplex PCR, and the TCRdb table lists in-frame clones only, not all of them. The repertoire has around 130,000 clones, 85% to 90% of them found once; the top ten carry approximately 3.1%. This record belongs to a study of T cell responses to AZD1222 COVID-19 vaccine. This receptor was taken from an adult in good health. The material sequenced was peripheral blood, taken on day 0 of AZD1222 vaccination.

The CDR3 loop reads CASSLGQSNQPQHF. DNA of the CDR3: TGTGCCAGCAGCTTAGGACAGAGCAATCAGCCCCAGCATTTT. The chain couples TRBV5-5 to TRBJ1-5; possible D gene TRBD1, 6 bases. The CDR3 loop spans 14 amino acids. The germline V and J ends were trimmed by 2 bases and 1 base, with 7 bases remaining between them. Germline V CDR1 and CDR2: SGHKS, YYEKEE (reference sequence).